This T cell receptor (beta chain) originates from a study of blood T cell repertoires in COVID-19. Study summary: From T cells, B-cell-depleted T cells, or PBMCs came the material, which was cDNA or gDNA.

Clones were read by immunoSEQ multiplex PCR, and TCRdb kept only the in-frame ones, dropping some. The sample yields approximately 240,000 clones, roughly 80% seen once. Trimming at V came to 8 bases and at J to 4 bases, leaving 1 base not matched to a gene. CDR3 size: 12 residues. Germline-derived CDR1 and CDR2 are MDHEN and SYDVKM. Material for sequencing was peripheral blood. The V call is TRBV28, the J call TRBJ1-5; 8 positions match TRBD1. This receptor was taken from a woman of 80 years or more with active or convalescent COVID-19. The CDR3 DNA reads as TGTGCCAGCCGGACAGGGAATCAGCCCCAGCATTTT. Protein: CASRTGNQPQHF.